This T cell receptor (beta chain) was documented in a study of blood T cell repertoires in COVID-19. Study overall: Some COVID-19 samples were acute and others convalescent; all came from the United States, Italy and Spain. Sources were T cells, B-cell-depleted T cells, or PBMCs; the material itself was cDNA or gDNA.

Per the authors' pipeline: Reference gene primer amplification in the assay estimated nucleated cell counts. Assay used: immunoSEQ multiplex PCR; TCRdb lists only in-frame clones, some missing. V and J calls and clone size are copied from that table; D and trimming were computed from the DNA. This repertoire shows about 100,000 clones, around nine tenths found once; its top ten account for more than 1.5%. This clonotype was obtained from a man older than 75 with acute or convalescent COVID-19. Specimen: peripheral blood.

The CDR3 DNA reads as TGTGCCAGCAGCTTCGGGATATCCTACGAGCAGTACTTC. It specifies CASSFGISYEQYF. V usage is TRBV6-5 and J usage is TRBJ2-7, with D tentatively TRBD2 (5 bases). The CDR3 runs 13 residues. V was trimmed by 6 bases and J by 1 base, leaving 10 bases between them. Germline values: CDR1 MNHEY, CDR2 SVGAGI.